This record concerns one TCR beta chain sequence. Its antigen is unknown. Base-call qualities are not available, and no considerably larger clone is one nucleotide away. Here V drops 3 bases and J drops 2 bases, and the junction holds 8 bases not matched to any gene. CDR1 and CDR2 were assigned from the germline V gene (reference sequence) as LNHNV and YYDKDF. CDR3 length: 19 amino acids, cysteine to phenylalanine. The retained sequence is limited to the CDR3, 57 bases, with the frame set at the first base. This sample stems from a study of OX40 agonist ivuxolimab in advanced cancers. Describing the broader study: Ivuxolimab was a fully human IgG2 agonistic monoclonal antibody targeting the costimulatory receptor OX40 (CD134). Intravenous ivuxolimab was administered to patients every 2 weeks at six dose levels: 0.01, 0.1, 0.3, 1.5, 3 and 10 mg/kg. Of the roughly 51 dose-escalation patients, hepatocellular carcinoma was present in approximately 20, melanoma in approximately 15, renal cell carcinoma in 9 and head and neck cancer in 9. The dose-escalation cohort was about 87% male with a mean age of roughly 62 years, ranging from 23 to 79. Patients were allowed to have had prior anti-PD-1, anti-PD-L1 or anti-CTLA-4 therapy, and 40% to 45% of the dose-escalation patients had been treated with checkpoint inhibitors. Partial responses occurred in three dose-escalation patients, of whom one had hepatocellular carcinoma and two had cutaneous melanoma. Peripheral TCRbeta sequencing aimed to test whether ivuxolimab altered TCR sequence diversity and caused clonal T-cell expansion. The paper covers the monotherapy dose-escalation part of the phase I ivuxolimab trial, which included N of about 50 patients.

To sequence the TCRbeta CDR3 region, genomic DNA was isolated from the sorted cells. The immunoSEQ Assay was used to sequence the TCRbeta CDR3 regions. Held by TCRdb, this immuneACCESS table contains in-frame sequences only and omits some clones. Under half of the omission traces to an unresolved V gene where checked; the cause of the rest is unknown. Present in this sample are about 66,000 clones, roughly nine tenths of which were seen just once. Roughly 0.67% of the sample rests with the top ten. Patients with autoimmune disease history or receiving systemic immunosuppression were excluded from the trial. Peripheral blood for TCR sequencing was collected from all dose cohorts at baseline, on cycle 4 day 1, and on cycle 7 day 1. Samples were obtained from an open-label, multicenter, first-in-human phase I dose-escalation trial of ivuxolimab. The trial enrolled adults with locally advanced or metastatic head and neck squamous cell, hepatocellular, melanoma or renal cell carcinoma. Before TCR sequencing, CD4+ T cells and CD8+ T cells from peripheral blood were sorted into separate populations.

What the study reported, not specific to this receptor: At doses of 0.1 to 3.0 mg/kg, clonal expansion of both CD4+ and CD8+ T cells in blood was seen between baseline and week 6. Antigen specificity was not determined for the clonally expanded peripheral T cells. Low levels of normalized T-cell clonal expansion were also seen in some nonresponding patients. Partial responders in the 0.1-3.0 mg/kg groups had among the lowest normalized peripheral clonal expansion, especially among CD8+ T cells. After ivuxolimab, more expanded clones were found on average in CD8+ T cells than in CD4+ T cells.

The source was CD4+ or CD8+ T cells sorted from blood, collected in a trial of the OX40 agonist ivuxolimab. The sequence joins TRBV15 to TRBJ2-3; the junction holds 16 bases that match TRBD2. This TCR derives from an adult with an advanced solid tumor such as melanoma, head and neck, liver or kidney cancer. The DNA sequence follows: TGTGCCACCAGCAGCCCCGGGACTAGCGGGAGGGGTGTCACAGATACGCAGTATTTT. Translated, it gives CATSSPGTSGRGVTDTQYF.